The entry below describes one T cell receptor (beta chain). Its target is unknown. Since no conserved phenylalanine or tryptophan closes the CDR3, a read error is the likely cause. This specimen comes from a study of blood T cells in healthy people across ages. Each donor had roughly 10 milliliters of peripheral blood drawn. Sample-barcoded 5' priming and a J-beta primer mix drove a second PCR of 7 to 11 cycles. Carrying 12 random nucleotides, a template-switch adaptor labeled each individual cDNA molecule. Via MiXCR, TCRdb re-called the 5' RACE reads, giving one row per CDR3 protein. The table has hundreds of thousands of distinct CDR3 sequences, over 40% seen once. Study observations and caveats: Versus aged donors, long-lived donors had higher diversity and more naive CD4+ cells.

Sequencing was done on a sample of blood. The clonotype was recovered from a man at least 80 years old in good health.

CDR3 sequence reads: CASSPPSGLAKNIQYV. In nucleotides, the CDR3 is TGTGCCAGCTCACCACCGTCAGGGCTAGCCAAAAACATTCAGTACGTC. The chain combines TRBV18 with TRBJ2-4; TRBD1 is a possible D gene (5 bases). This CDR3 spans 16 amino acids. Germline V gene lookup returns CDR1 KGHSH and CDR2 LQKENI. Trimming removed 0 bases from V and 0 bases from J, with 9 bases in between.